Reported below is one TCR beta chain. This record comes from a study of blood T cell repertoires in COVID-19. Study-level information: Samples taken during acute and convalescent COVID-19 were collected in the United States, Italy and Spain. The analysed material was cDNA or gDNA that came from T cells, B-cell-depleted T cells, or PBMCs.

Germline V gives CDR1 SGHRS, CDR2 YFSETQ. V was clipped by 1 base and J by 1 base, with 14 bases between them. CDR3 length equals 16 residues. Study processing details: Reference gene primer amplification in the assay estimated nucleated cell counts. Here immunoSEQ multiplex PCR was the method, and the copy in TCRdb shows in-frame clones only, minus some. V and J calls and clone size are copied from that table; D and trimming were computed from the DNA. The data hold some 150,000 clones, with 65% to 85% observed a single time. This receptor was obtained from a man between 60 and 70 years old with active or convalescent COVID-19. Sequencing was carried out using peripheral blood. The rearrangement uses TRBV5-1 and TRBJ1-1; no clear D gene. Here the CDR3 DNA reads TGCGCCAGCAGCTTGAATAGCCGAAGAGAGAACACTGAAGCTTTCTTT. This sequence encodes CASSLNSRRENTEAFF.